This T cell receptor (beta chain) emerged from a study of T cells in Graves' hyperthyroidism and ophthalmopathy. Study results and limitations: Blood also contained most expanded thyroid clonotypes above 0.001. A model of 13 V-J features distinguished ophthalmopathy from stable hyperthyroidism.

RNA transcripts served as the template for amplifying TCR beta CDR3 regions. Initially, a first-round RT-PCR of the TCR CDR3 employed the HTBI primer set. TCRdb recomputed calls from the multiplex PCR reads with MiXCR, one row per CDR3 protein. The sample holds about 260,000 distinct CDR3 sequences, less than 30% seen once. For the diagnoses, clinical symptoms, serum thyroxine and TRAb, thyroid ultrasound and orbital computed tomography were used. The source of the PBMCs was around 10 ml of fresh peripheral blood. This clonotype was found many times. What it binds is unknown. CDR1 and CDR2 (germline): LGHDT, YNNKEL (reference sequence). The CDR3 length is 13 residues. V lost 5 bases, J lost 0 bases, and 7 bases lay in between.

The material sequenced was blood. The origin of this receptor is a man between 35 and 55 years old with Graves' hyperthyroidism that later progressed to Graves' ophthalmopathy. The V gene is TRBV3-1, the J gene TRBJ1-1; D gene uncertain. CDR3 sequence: CASSRVVNTEAFF. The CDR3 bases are TGTGCCAGCAGCAGGGTCGTGAACACTGAAGCTTTCTTT.